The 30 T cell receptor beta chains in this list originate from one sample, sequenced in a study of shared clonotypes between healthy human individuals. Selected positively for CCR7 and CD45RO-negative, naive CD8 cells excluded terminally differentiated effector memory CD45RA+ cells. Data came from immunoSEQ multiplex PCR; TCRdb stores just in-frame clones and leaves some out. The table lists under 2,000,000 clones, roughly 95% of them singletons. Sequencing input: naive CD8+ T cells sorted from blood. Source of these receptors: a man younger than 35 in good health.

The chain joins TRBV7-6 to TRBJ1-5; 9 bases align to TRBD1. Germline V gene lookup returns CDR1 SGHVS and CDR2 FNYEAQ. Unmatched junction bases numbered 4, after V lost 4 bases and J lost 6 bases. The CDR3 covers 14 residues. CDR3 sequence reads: CASSSRTGVQPQHF. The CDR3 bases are TGTGCCAGCAGCTCCCGGACAGGGGTTCAGCCCCAGCATTTT.

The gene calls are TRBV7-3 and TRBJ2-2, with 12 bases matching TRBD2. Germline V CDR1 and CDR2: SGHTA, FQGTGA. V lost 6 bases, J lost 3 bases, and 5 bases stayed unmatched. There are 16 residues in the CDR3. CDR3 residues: CASRNTSGGYTGELFF. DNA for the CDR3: TGTGCCAGCAGAAACACTAGCGGGGGGTACACCGGGGAGCTGTTTTTT. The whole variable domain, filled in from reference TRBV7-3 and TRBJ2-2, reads GAGVSQTPSNKVTEKGKYVELRCDPISGHTALYWYRQSLGQGPEFLIYFQGTGAADDSGLPNDRFFAVRPEGSVSTLKIQRTERGDSAVYLCASRNTSGGYTGELFFGEGSRLTVL.

The CDR3, as DNA: TGTGCCAGCAGTTACCCCCCAGGGGTGTTTTTT. The encoded protein is CASSYPPGVFF. The chain carries TRBV6-6 and TRBJ1-4; TRBD1 is a possible D gene (6 bases). This CDR3 is 11 amino acids long. V was trimmed by 2 bases and J by 15 bases, leaving 10 bases between them. Germline V gene data show CDR1 as MNHNY and CDR2 as SVGAGI (reference sequence).

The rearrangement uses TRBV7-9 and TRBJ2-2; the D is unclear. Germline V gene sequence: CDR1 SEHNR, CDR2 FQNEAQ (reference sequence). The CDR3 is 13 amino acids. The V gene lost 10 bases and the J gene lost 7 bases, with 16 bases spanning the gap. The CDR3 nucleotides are TGTGCCATCAGGACGCAGACCGGCGGGGAGCTGTTTTTT. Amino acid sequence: CAIRTQTGGELFF.

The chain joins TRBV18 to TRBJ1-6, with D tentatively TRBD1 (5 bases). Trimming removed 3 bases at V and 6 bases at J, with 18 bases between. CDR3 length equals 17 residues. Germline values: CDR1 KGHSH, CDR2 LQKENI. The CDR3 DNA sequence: TGTGCCAGCTCACCGCGCGGGGGTCAGAACGGTAATTCACCCCTCCACTTT. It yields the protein CASSPRGGQNGNSPLHF. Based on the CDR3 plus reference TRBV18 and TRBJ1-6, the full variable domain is NAGVMQNPRHLVRRRGQEARLRCSPMKGHSHVYWYRQLPEEGLKFMVYLQKENIIDESGMPKERFSAEFPKEGPSILRIQQVVRGDSAAYFCASSPRGGQNGNSPLHFGNGTRLTVT.

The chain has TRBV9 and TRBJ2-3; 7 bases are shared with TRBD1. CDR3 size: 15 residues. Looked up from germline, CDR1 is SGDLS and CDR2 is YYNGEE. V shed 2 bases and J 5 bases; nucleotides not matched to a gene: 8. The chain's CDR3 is CASSVDGTVGDTQYF. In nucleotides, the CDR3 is TGTGCCAGCAGCGTGGACGGGACAGTTGGAGATACGCAGTATTTT.

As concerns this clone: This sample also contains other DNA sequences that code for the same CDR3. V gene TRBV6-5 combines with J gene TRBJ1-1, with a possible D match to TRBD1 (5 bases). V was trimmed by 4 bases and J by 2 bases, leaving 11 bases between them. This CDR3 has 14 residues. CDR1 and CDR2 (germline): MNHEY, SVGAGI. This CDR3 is CASSWTGGNTEAFF. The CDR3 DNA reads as TGTGCCAGCAGTTGGACCGGGGGTAACACTGAAGCTTTCTTT.

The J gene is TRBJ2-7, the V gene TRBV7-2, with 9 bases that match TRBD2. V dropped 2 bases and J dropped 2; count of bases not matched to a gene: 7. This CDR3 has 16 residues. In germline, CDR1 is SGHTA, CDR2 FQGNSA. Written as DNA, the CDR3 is TGTGCCAGCAGCTTATCTAGCCTAGCGGGAACCTACGAGCAGTACTTC. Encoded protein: CASSLSSLAGTYEQYF.

Here the CDR3 DNA reads TGTGCCAGCAGTTTTAGCGGGGGGCTGTACTACAATGAGCAGTTCTTC. It specifies CASSFSGGLYYNEQFF. The chain couples TRBV28 to TRBJ2-1; TRBD2 agrees at 10 bases. CDR1 is MDHEN and CDR2 is SYDVKM in the germline V gene. There are 16 residues in the CDR3. V lost 3 bases and J lost 3; bases outside the gene matches: 5.

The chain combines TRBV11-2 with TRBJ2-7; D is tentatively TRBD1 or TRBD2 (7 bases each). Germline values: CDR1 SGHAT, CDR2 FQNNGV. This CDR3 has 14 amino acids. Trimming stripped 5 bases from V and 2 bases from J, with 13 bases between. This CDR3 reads CASSQGGGAYEQYF. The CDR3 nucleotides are TGTGCCAGCAGCCAGGGGGGAGGGGCCTACGAGCAGTACTTC.

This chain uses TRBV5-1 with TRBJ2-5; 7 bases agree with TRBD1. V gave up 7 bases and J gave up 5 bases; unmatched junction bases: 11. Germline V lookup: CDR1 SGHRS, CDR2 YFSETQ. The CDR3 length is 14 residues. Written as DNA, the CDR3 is TGCGCCAGCCAAGACACGCTCAGGGGGGAGACCCAGTACTTC. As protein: CASQDTLRGETQYF. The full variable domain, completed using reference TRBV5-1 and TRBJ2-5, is KAGVTQTPRYLIKTRGQQVTLSCSPISGHRSVSWYQQTPGQGLQFLFEYFSETQRNKGNFPGRFSGRQFSNSRSEMNVSTLELGDSALYLCASQDTLRGETQYFGPGTRLLVL.

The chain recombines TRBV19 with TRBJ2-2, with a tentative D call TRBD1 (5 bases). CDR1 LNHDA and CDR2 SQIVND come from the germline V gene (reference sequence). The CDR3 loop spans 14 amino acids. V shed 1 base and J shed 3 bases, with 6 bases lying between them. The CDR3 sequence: CASSIGQHTGELFF. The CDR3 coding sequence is TGTGCCAGTAGTATAGGACAGCACACCGGGGAGCTGTTTTTT. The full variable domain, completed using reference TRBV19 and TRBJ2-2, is DGGITQSPKYLFRKEGQNVTLSCEQNLNHDAMYWYRQDPGQGLRLIYYSQIVNDFQKGDIAEGYSVSREKKESFPLTVTSAQKNPTAFYLCASSIGQHTGELFFGEGSRLTVL.

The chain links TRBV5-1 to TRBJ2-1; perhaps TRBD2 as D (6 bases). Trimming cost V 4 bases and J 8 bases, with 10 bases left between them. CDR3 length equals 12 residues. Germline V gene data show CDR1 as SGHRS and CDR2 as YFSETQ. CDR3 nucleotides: TGCGCCAGCAGCCAGGAGGGTTATGAGCAGTTCTTC. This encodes CASSQEGYEQFF.

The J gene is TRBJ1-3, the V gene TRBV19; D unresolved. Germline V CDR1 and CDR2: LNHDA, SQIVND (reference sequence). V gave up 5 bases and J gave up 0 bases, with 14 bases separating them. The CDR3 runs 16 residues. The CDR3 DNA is TGTGCCAGTAGTCTGAGCACGGGAGGCTCTGGAAACACCATATATTTT. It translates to CASSLSTGGSGNTIYF. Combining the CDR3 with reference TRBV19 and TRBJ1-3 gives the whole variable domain DGGITQSPKYLFRKEGQNVTLSCEQNLNHDAMYWYRQDPGQGLRLIYYSQIVNDFQKGDIAEGYSVSREKKESFPLTVTSAQKNPTAFYLCASSLSTGGSGNTIYFGEGSWLTVV.

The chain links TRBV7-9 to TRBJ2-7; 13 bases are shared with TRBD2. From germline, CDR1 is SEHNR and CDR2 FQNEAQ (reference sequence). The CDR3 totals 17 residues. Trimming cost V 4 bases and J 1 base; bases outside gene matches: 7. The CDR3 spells CASSSPRTSGSSYEQYF. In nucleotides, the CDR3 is TGTGCCAGCAGCTCCCCCCGGACTAGCGGGAGTTCCTACGAGCAGTACTTC.

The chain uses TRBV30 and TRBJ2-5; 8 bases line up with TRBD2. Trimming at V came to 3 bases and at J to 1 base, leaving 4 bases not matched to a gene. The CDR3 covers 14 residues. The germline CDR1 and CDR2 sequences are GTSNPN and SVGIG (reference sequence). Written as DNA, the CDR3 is TGTGCCTGGAGCGGGGGGGTTCCCCAAGAGACCCAGTACTTC. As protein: CAWSGGVPQETQYF.

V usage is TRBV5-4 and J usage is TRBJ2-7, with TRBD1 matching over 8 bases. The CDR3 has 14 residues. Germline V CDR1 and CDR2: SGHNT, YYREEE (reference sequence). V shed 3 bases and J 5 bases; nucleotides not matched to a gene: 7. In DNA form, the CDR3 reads TGTGCCAGCAGCTCACTGGACAGGGACGACGAGCAGTACTTC. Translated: CASSSLDRDDEQYF.

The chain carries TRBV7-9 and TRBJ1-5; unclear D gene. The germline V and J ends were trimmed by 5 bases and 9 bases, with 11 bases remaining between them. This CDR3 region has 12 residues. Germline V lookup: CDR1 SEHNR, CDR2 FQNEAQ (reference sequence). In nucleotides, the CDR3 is TGTGCCAGCAGCCCAGAGGGAGGGCCCCAGCATTTT. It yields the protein CASSPEGGPQHF.

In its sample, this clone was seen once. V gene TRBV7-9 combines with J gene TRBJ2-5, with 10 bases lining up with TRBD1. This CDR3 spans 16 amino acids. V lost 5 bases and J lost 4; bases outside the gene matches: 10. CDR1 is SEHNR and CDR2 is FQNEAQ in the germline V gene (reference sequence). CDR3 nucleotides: TGTGCCAGCAGCCCTCGACAGGGGGCGAATATAGAGACCCAGTACTTC. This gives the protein CASSPRQGANIETQYF.

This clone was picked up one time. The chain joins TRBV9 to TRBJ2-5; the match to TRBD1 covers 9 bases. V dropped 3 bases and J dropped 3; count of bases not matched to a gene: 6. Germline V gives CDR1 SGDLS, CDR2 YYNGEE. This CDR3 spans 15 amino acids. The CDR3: CASSELGQGKETQYF. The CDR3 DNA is TGTGCCAGCAGCGAACTCGGACAGGGGAAAGAGACCCAGTACTTC.

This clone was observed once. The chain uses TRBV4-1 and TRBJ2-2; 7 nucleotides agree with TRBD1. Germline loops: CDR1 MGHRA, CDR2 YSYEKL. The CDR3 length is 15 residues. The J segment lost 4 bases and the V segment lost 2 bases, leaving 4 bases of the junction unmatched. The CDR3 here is CASSQPGGRTGELFF. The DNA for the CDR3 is TGCGCCAGCAGCCAACCAGGGGGACGCACCGGGGAGCTGTTTTTT.

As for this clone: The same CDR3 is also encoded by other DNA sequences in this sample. This CDR3 is CASSVVGGGTEAFF. The DNA of the CDR3 is TGTGCCAGCAGCGTAGTCGGGGGAGGGACTGAAGCTTTCTTT. This chain connects TRBV9 to TRBJ1-1, with D possibly TRBD1 on 5 matching bases. The CDR3 runs to 14 residues. V shed 0 bases and J shed 5 bases, with 11 bases lying between them. CDR1 and CDR2 (germline): SGDLS, YYNGEE.

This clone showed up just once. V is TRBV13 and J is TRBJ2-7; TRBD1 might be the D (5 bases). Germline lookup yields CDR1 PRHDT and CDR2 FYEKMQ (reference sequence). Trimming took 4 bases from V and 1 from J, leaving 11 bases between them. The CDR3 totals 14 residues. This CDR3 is CASSYTGESYEQYF. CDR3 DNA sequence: TGTGCCAGCAGCTACACAGGCGAATCCTACGAGCAGTACTTC.

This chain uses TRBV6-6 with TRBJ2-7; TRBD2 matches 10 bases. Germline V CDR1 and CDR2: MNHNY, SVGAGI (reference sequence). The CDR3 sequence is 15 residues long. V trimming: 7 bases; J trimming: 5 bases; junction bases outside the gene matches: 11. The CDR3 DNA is TGTGCCAGCATCGCACCCGGGACTAGCGTGGACGAGCAGTACTTC. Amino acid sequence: CASIAPGTSVDEQYF.

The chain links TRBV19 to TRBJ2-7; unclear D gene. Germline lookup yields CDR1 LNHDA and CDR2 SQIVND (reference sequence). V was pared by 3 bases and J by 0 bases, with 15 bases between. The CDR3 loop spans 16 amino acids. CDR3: CASSISSRTPSYEQYF. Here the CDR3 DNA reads TGTGCCAGTAGTATTTCAAGCAGGACCCCCTCCTACGAGCAGTACTTC.

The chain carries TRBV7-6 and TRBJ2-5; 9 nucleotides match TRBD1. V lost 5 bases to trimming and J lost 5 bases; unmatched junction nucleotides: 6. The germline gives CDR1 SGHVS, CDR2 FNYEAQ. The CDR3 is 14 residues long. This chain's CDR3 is CASSPTGGRETQYF. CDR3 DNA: TGTGCCAGCAGCCCAACAGGGGGCAGGGAGACCCAGTACTTC.

The CDR3 is CASRVGQETYGYTF. CDR3 coding DNA: TGTGCCAGCAGAGTGGGACAGGAAACCTATGGCTACACCTTC. The chain combines TRBV5-4 with TRBJ1-2, with TRBD1 matching 8 bases. The length of the CDR3 is 14 residues. Trimming took 5 bases from V and 4 from J; bases not matched to a gene: 7. Germline lookup yields CDR1 SGHNT and CDR2 YYREEE (reference sequence).

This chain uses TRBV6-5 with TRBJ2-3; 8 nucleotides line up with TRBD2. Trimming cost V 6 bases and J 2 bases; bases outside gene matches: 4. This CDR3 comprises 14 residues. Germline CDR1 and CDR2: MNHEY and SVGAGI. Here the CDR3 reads CASSPSGPTDTQYF. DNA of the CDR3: TGTGCCAGCAGCCCTAGCGGGCCCACAGATACGCAGTATTTT.

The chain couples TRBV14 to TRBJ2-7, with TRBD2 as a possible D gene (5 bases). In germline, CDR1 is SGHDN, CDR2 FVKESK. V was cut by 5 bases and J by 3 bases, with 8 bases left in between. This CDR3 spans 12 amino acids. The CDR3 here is CASSSGVYEQYF. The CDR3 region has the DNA TGTGCCAGCAGCTCCGGGGTCTACGAGCAGTACTTC.

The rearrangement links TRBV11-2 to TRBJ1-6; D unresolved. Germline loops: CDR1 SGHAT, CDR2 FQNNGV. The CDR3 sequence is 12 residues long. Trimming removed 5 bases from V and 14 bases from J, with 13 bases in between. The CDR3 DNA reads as TGTGCCAGCAGCGCCGATGGACGCGCCCTCCACTTT. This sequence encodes CASSADGRALHF.